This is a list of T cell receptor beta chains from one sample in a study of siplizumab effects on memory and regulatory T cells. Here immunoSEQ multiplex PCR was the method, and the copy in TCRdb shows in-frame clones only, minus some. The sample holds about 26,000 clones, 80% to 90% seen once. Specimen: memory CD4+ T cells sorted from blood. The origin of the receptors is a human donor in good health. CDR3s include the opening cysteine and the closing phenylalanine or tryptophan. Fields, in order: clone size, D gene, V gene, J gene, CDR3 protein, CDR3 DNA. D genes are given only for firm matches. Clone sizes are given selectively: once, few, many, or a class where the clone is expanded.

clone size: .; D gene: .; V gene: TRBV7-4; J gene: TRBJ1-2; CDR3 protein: CASSLVPGPSAYGYTF; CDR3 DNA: TGTGCCAGCAGCTTAGTTCCGGGGCCCTCTGCCTATGGCTACACCTTC
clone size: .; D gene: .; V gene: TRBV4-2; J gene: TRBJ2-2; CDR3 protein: CASSHPGLGTGELFF; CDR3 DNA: TGTGCCAGCAGCCACCCGGGCCTGGGGACCGGGGAGCTGTTTTTT
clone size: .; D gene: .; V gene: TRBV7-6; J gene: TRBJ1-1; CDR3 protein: CASSSDWNTEAFF; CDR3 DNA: TGTGCCAGCAGTTCTGACTGGAACACTGAAGCTTTCTTT
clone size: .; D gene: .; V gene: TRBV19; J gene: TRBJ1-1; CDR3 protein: CASSMGAEGTEAFF; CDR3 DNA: TGTGCCAGTAGTATGGGGGCGGAGGGCACTGAAGCTTTCTTT
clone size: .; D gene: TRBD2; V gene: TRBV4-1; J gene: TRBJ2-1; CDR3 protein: CASSPTSASGAYNEQFF; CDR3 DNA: TGCGCCAGCAGCCCAACTTCCGCTAGCGGGGCGTACAATGAGCAGTTCTTC
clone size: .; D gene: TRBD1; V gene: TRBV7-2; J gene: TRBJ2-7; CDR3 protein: CASSLARTGQNEQYF; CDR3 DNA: TGTGCCAGCAGCTTAGCACGGACAGGGCAGAACGAGCAGTACTTC
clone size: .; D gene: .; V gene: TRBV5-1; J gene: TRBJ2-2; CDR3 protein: CASTSESDTGELFF; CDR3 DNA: TGCGCCAGCACCTCTGAGAGCGACACCGGGGAGCTGTTTTTT
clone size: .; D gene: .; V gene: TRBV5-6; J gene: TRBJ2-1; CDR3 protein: CASSLASDLVRNEQFF; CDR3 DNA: TGTGCCAGCAGCTTGGCATCGGACTTAGTGAGGAATGAGCAGTTCTTC
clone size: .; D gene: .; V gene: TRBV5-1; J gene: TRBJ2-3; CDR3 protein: CASSLEWGRGDTQYF; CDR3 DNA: TGCGCCAGCAGCTTGGAATGGGGCCGTGGAGATACGCAGTATTTT
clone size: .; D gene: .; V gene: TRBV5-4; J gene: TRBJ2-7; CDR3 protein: CASSLAGGGQYYEQYF; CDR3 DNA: TGTGCCAGCAGCTTGGCTGGGGGGGGACAGTACTACGAGCAGTACTTC
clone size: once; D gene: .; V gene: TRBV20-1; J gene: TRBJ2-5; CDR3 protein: CSAVTQETQYF; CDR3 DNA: TGCAGTGCGGTCACTCAAGAGACCCAGTACTTC
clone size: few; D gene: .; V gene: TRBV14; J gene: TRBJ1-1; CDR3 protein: CASSRNKHTEAFF; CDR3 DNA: TGTGCCAGCAGCAGGAACAAACACACTGAAGCTTTCTTT
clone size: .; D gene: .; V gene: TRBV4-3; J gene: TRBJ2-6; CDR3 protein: CASSQGYWHGAADSGANVLTF; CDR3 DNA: TGCGCCAGCAGCCAAGGTTATTGGCACGGGGCCGCCGACTCTGGGGCCAACGTCCTGACTTTC
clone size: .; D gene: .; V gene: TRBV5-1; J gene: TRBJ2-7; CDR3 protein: CASSLATGLAYEQYF; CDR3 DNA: TGCGCCAGCAGCTTGGCCACAGGGTTGGCCTACGAGCAGTACTTC
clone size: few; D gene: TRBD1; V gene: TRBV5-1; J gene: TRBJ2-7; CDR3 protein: CASRATGGYEQYF; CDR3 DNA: TGCGCCAGCAGGGCGACAGGGGGCTACGAGCAGTACTTC
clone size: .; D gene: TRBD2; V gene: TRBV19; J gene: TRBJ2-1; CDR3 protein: CAVGLAGSDEQFF; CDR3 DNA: TGTGCCGTCGGTCTAGCGGGGTCCGATGAGCAGTTCTTC